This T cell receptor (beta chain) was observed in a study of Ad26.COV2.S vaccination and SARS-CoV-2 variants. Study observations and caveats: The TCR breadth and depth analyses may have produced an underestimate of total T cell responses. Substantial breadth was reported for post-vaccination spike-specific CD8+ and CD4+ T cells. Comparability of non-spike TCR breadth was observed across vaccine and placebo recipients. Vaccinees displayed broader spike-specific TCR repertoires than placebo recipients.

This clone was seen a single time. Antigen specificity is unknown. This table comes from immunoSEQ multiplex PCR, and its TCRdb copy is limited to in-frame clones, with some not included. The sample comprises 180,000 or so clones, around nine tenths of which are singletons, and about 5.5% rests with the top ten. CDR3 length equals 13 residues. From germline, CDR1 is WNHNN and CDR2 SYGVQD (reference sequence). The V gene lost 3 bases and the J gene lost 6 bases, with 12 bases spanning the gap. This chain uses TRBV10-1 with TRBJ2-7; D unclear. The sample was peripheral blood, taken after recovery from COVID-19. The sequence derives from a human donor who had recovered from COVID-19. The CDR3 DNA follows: TGCGCCAGCAGTGAAAGTCAGGCCCGCGAGCAGTACTTC. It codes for CASSESQAREQYF.